In its sample, the clone carrying this T cell receptor (beta chain) was seen once. The data were taken from a study of blood T cell repertoires in COVID-19. Across the whole study: Samples of COVID-19 (acute and convalescent) were obtained from the United States, Italy and Spain. PBMCs, B-cell-depleted T cells, or T cells provided the cDNA or gDNA that made up the material.

V was trimmed by 5 bases and J by 0 bases, leaving 8 bases between them. There are 13 residues in the CDR3. CDR1 is MDHEN, CDR2 SYDVKM, per germline. Sequencing was performed with immunoSEQ multiplex PCR; in TCRdb, only in-frame clones are kept and a portion is missing. The sample lists about 86,000 clones, more than 75% occurring once. The sequence came from a human donor in a cohort sampled during active COVID-19. The sequenced sample was peripheral blood. V and J are TRBV28 and TRBJ2-7; a possible D gene is TRBD2 (6 bases). This CDR3 is CASSPRDSYEQYF. The CDR3 DNA sequence: TGTGCCAGCAGTCCGCGGGACTCCTACGAGCAGTACTTC.